This is a list of T cell receptor beta chains from one sample in a study of blood T cells in healthy people across ages. TCRdb independently ran MiXCR on the 5' RACE reads; one entry per CDR3 protein. The table has some 890,000 distinct CDR3 sequences, 25% to 35% seen once. The same sample was also studied in work on T cells of mothers and their children.

Sequenced input: blood. The receptors shown here come from a woman aged 40 to 55 in good health. CDR3s include the opening cysteine and the closing phenylalanine or tryptophan. Fields, in order: J gene, V gene, CDR3 protein.

TRBJ2-1,TRBV9,CASSVGSGGARNEQFF
TRBJ2-3,TRBV19,CASTARGTTDTQYF
TRBJ2-1,TRBV5-8,CASRSPTSPYDEQFF
TRBJ1-1,TRBV5-1,CASSGPKDRDTEAFF
TRBJ1-5,TRBV12-3/TRBV12-4,CASSLNSASPQHF
TRBJ2-5,TRBV5-1,CASSFGTAQEETQYF
TRBJ2-7,TRBV20-1,CSARPPSGEQYF
TRBJ1-2,TRBV5-1,CTSSLERTYYGYTF
TRBJ2-7,TRBV27,CASSPTPTGYEQYF
TRBJ1-5,TRBV4-1,CASSQYDRGRNQPQHF
TRBJ2-2,TRBV2,CASSGPQNTGELFF
TRBJ1-5,TRBV7-8,CASSPKRWGESSNQPQHF
TRBJ1-1,TRBV5-1,CASSGQGGTEAFF
TRBJ2-7,TRBV21-1,CASSKKLIGQGSREQYF
TRBJ2-3,TRBV27,CATPWGRGAPYSTDTQYF
TRBJ2-3,TRBV4-3,CASSQSSGGGDTQYF
TRBJ2-7,TRBV25-1,CASVAIGVGYEQYF
TRBJ2-1,TRBV3-1,CASSPGLARNEQFF
TRBJ2-1,TRBV7-8,CASSPRPGQGSYNEQFF
TRBJ1-1,TRBV29-1,CSVVGHTEAFF
TRBJ1-2,TRBV7-6,CASSSQEYYGYTF
TRBJ2-2,TRBV11-2,CASSLVRGGELFF
TRBJ1-1,TRBV10-3,CAISESKTGMYTEAFF
TRBJ2-1,TRBV7-6,CASSLAEGSSHNEQFF
TRBJ2-3,TRBV7-3,CVSSPGADTQYF
TRBJ2-5,TRBV10-3,CAISDRSANQETQYF
.,TRBV7-3,CASSLRAGGGHEQYF
TRBJ1-3,TRBV12-3/TRBV12-4,CASSPSGPLTDTIYF
.,TRBV6-6,CASSSPGTSAAYNEQYF